One T cell receptor (beta chain) is described in this entry. The antigen it binds to is not known. No quality values exist for individual bases; no much larger clone is one base distant. To sequence the TCRbeta CDR3 region, genomic DNA was isolated from the sorted cells. The immunoSEQ Assay was used to sequence the TCRbeta CDR3 regions. What TCRdb holds here is the immuneACCESS table cut down to in-frame rearrangements. Part of the clones is not present; checked against another copy, under half of the missing clones reflect an unresolved V gene, and the others are unexplained. Present in this sample are about 67,000 clones, under 95% of which were seen just once. The ten largest clones add up to 9.5% to 15% of the sample. Trimmed from V: 3 bases; trimmed from J: 2 bases; junction bases lacking a gene match: 8. Including cysteine and phenylalanine, the CDR3 has 16 amino acids. The entry retains the CDR3 DNA only, 48 bases that are in frame from base 1. From a lookup of the germline V gene, CDR1 and CDR2 are SGDLS and YYNGEE.

This entry is derived from a study of OX40 agonist ivuxolimab in advanced cancers. For context, the study as a whole: Ivuxolimab was an agonistic, fully human IgG2 monoclonal antibody directed against OX40 (CD134), a costimulatory receptor. Intravenous ivuxolimab was administered to patients every 2 weeks at six dose levels: 0.01, 0.1, 0.3, 1.5, 3 and 10 mg/kg. Among the approximately 50 dose-escalation patients, 19 had hepatocellular carcinoma, roughly 15 melanoma, 9 renal cell carcinoma and 9 head and neck cancer. The dose-escalation cohort was 82.7% male with a mean age of around 62 years, ranging from roughly 20 to 80. Prior anti-PD-1, anti-PD-L1 or anti-CTLA-4 therapy was permitted, and checkpoint inhibitors had been received by under 50% of dose-escalation patients. Partial responses occurred in three dose-escalation patients, of whom one had hepatocellular carcinoma and two had cutaneous melanoma. Peripheral TCRbeta sequencing aimed to test whether ivuxolimab altered TCR sequence diversity and caused clonal T-cell expansion. The paper describes the monotherapy dose-escalation part (N of about 52 patients) of the phase I trial of ivuxolimab. Broad study findings and their caveats: After ivuxolimab, more expanded clones were found on average in CD8+ T cells than in CD4+ T cells. At doses of 0.1 to 3.0 mg/kg, clonal expansion of both CD4+ and CD8+ T cells in blood was seen between baseline and week 6. Low levels of normalized T-cell clonal expansion were also seen in some nonresponding patients. The antigen specificity of the clonally expanded peripheral T cells was not determined. In partial responders in the 0.1-3.0 mg/kg groups, normalized peripheral clonal expansion was found to be among the lowest, especially among CD8+ T cells.

Patients with a history of autoimmune disease or receiving systemic immunosuppression were excluded from the trial. In every dose cohort, peripheral blood was drawn for TCR sequencing at baseline, cycle 4 day 1, and cycle 7 day 1. Samples were obtained from an open-label, multicenter, first-in-human phase I dose-escalation trial of ivuxolimab. Adults with locally advanced or metastatic melanoma, renal cell carcinoma, hepatocellular carcinoma or head and neck squamous cell carcinoma were enrolled in the trial. Before TCR sequencing, CD4+ T cells and CD8+ T cells were sorted from peripheral blood as separate populations.

This sequence uses TRBV9 and TRBJ2-1; the junction holds 7 bases that match TRBD1. The clonotype comes from an adult with an advanced solid tumor such as melanoma, head and neck, liver or kidney cancer. The material was CD4+ or CD8+ T cells sorted from blood, obtained in a trial of the OX40 agonist ivuxolimab. The DNA is as follows: TGTGCCAGCAGCGATCGTGGGGACAGCACCTACAATGAGCAGTTCTTC. It translates to CASSDRGDSTYNEQFF.